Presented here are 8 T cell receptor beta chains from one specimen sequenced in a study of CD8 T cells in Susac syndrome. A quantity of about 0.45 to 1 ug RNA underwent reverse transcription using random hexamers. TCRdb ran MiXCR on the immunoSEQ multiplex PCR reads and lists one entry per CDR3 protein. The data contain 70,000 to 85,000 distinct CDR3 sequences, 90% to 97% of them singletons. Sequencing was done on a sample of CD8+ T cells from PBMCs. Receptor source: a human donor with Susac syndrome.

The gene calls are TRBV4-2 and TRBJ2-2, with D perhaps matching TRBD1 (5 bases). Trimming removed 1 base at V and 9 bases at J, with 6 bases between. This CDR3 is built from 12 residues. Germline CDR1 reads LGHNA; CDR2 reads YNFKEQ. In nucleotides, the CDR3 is TGTGCCAGCAGCCAAGGACAGTGGGAGCTGTTTTTT. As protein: CASSQGQWELFF.

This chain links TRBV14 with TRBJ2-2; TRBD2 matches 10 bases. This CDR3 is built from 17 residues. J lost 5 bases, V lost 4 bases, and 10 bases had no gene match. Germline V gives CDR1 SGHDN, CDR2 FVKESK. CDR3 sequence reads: CASSLGLARTYTGELFF. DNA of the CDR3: TGTGCCAGCAGCCTGGGACTAGCGCGAACGTATACCGGGGAGCTGTTTTTT.

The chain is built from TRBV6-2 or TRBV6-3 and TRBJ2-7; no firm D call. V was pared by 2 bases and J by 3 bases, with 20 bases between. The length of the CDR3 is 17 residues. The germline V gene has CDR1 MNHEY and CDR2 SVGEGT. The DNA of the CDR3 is TGTGCCAGCAGTTACGACGCCGTTTCAAGACCCAACTACGAGCAGTACGTC. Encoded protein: CASSYDAVSRPNYEQYV.

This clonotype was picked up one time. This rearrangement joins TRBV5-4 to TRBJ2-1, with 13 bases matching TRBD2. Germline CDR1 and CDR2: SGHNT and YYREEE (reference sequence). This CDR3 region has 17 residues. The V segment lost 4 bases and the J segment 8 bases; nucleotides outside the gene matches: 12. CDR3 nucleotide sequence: TGTGCCAGCAGCGCGTTATGGACTAGCGGGAGATGGCATGAGCAGTTCTTC. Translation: CASSALWTSGRWHEQFF.

The CDR3 protein is CASSQEPSGAYEQYF. The CDR3 bases are TGTGCCAGCAGCCAAGAGCCTAGCGGGGCCTACGAGCAGTACTTC. This chain links TRBV4-2 with TRBJ2-7; 9 positions match TRBD2. Looked up from germline, CDR1 is LGHNA and CDR2 is YNFKEQ. The CDR3 spans 15 residues. V trimming: 0 bases; J trimming: 2 bases; junction bases outside the gene matches: 2.

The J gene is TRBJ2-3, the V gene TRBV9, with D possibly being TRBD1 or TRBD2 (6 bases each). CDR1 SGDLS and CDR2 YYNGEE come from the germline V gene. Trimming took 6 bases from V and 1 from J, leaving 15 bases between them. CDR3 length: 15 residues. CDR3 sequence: CASNPGGLGTDTQYF. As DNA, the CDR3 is TGTGCCAGCAATCCCGGGGGCCTCGGCACAGATACGCAGTATTTT.

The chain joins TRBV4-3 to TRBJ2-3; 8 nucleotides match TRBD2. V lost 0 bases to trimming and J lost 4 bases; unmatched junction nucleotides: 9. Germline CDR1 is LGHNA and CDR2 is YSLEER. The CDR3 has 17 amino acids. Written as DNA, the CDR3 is TGCGCCAGCAGCCAAGATGGCCCCGGGGGGGCCCCAGATACGCAGTATTTT. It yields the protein CASSQDGPGGAPDTQYF.

The CDR3 region has the DNA TGTGCCAGCAGCTTTGGAGGCGAGAACATTCAGTACTTC. It codes for CASSFGGENIQYF. The V call is TRBV5-4, the J call TRBJ2-4, with D tentatively TRBD2 (5 bases). CDR1 is SGHNT and CDR2 is YYREEE in the germline V gene (reference sequence). This CDR3 is 13 amino acids long. V dropped 2 bases and J dropped 7 bases, with 10 bases sitting between them.